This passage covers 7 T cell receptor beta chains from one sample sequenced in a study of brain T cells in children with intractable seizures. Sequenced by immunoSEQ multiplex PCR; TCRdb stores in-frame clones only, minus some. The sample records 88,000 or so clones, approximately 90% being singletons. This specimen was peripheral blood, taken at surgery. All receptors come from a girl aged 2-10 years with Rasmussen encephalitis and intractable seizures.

The CDR3 DNA sequence: TGTGCCAGCAGTGAATGGCGGGTCCCCTATGGCTACACCTTC. Protein: CASSEWRVPYGYTF. This sequence joins TRBV2 and TRBJ1-2; no reliable D call. V lost 2 bases and J 4 bases, leaving 11 bases between the germline ends. Germline-derived CDR1 and CDR2 are SNHLY and FYNNEI. The CDR3 contains 14 residues.

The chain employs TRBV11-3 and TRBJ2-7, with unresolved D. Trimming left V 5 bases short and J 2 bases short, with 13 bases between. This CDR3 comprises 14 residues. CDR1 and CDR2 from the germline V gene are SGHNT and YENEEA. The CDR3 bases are TGTGCCAGCAGCCCAGAGTCTTTAACCTACGAGCAGTACTTC. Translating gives CASSPESLTYEQYF.

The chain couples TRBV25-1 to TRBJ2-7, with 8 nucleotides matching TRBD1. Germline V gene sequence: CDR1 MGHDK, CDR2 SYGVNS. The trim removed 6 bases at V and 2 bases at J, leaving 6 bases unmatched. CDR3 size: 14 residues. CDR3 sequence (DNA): TGTGCCAGCAGGGGGACAGGTGCCACCTACGAGCAGTACTTC. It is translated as CASRGTGATYEQYF.

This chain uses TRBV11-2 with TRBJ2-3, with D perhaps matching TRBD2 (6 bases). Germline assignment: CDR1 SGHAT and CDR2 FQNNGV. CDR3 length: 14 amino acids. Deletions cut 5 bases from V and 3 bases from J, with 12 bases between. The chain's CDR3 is CASSTRLGTDTQYF. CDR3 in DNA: TGTGCCAGCAGCACGCGACTAGGGACAGATACGCAGTATTTT.

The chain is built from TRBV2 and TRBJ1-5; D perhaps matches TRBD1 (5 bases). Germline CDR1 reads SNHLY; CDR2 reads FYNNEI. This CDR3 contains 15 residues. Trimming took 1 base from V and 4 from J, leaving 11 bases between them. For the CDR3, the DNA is TGTGCCAGCAGTGAAGGGGGCCCTATTAATCAGCCCCAGCATTTT. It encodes CASSEGGPINQPQHF. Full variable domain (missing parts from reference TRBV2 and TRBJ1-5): EPEVTQTPSHQVTQMGQEVILRCVPISNHLYFYWYRQILGQKVEFLVSFYNNEISEKSEIFDDQFSVERPDGSNFTLKIRSTKLEDSAMYFCASSEGGPINQPQHFGDGTRLSIL.

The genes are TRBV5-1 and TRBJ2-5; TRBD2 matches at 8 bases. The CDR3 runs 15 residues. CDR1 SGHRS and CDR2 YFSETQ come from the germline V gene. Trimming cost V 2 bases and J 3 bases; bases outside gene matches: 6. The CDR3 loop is CASSFSGEGEETQYF. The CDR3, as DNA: TGCGCCAGCAGCTTTAGCGGGGAAGGGGAAGAGACCCAGTACTTC.

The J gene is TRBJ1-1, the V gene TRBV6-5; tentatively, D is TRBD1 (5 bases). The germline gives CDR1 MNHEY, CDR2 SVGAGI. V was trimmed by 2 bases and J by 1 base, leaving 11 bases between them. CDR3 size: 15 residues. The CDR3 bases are TGTGCCAGCAGTTACATATGGGGACGGAACACTGAAGCTTTCTTT. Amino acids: CASSYIWGRNTEAFF.